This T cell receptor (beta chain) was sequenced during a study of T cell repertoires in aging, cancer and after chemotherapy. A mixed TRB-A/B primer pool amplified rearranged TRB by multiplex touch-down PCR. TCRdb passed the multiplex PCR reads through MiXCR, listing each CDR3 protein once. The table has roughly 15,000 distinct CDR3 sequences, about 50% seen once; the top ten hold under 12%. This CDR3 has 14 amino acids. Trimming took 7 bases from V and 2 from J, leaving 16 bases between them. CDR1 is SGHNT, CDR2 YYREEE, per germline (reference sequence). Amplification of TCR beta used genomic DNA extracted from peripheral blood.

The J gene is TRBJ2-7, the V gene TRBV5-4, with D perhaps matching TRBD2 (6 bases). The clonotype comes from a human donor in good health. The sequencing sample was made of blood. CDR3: CASSPWGEPYEQYF. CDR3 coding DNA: TGTGCCAGCTCCCCCTGGGGGGAACCCTACGAGCAGTACTTC.